This T cell receptor beta chain came from a study of identical twins. General observations from the study: Invariant MAIT and iNKT cells may have partly biased zero-insertion analyses. Less excess twin sharing appeared in beta out-of-frame sequences. Cord blood beta clonotypes present at high abundance carried fewer insertions; no such pattern appeared in memory repertoires.

As for this clonotype: No antigen is known for it.

One entry per CDR3 protein results from TCRdb running MiXCR on the 5' RACE reads. The sample has 1.5 million to 2 million distinct CDR3 sequences; around 29% are singletons. There are 15 residues in the CDR3. Germline lookup yields CDR1 KGHDR and CDR2 SFDVKD. The V and J ends lost 3 bases and 2 bases respectively, with 11 bases between them. Healthy Caucasian donors formed the entire cohort. The J gene is TRBJ2-3, the V gene TRBV24-1; the D gene is possibly TRBD2 (6 bases). The clonotype was recovered from a newborn girl in good health. The sequencing sample was made of cord blood. The CDR3 loop reads CATSDIRDFTDTQYF. Here the CDR3 DNA reads TGTGCCACCAGTGATATACGGGACTTCACAGATACGCAGTATTTT.